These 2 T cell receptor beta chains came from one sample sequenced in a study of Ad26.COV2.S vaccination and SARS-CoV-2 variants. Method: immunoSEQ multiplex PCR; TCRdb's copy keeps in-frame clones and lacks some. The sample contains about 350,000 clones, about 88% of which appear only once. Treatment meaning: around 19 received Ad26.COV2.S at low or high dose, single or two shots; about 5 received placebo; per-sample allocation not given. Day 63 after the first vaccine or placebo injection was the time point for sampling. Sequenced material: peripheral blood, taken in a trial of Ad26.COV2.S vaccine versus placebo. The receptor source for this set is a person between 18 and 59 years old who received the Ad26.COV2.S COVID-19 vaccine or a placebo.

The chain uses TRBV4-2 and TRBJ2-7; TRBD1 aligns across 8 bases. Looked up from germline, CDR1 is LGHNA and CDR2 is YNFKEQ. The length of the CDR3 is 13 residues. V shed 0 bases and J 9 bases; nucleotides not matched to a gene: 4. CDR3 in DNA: TGTGCCAGCAGCCAAGACCAACAGGGGGGGCAGTACTTC. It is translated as CASSQDQQGGQYF.

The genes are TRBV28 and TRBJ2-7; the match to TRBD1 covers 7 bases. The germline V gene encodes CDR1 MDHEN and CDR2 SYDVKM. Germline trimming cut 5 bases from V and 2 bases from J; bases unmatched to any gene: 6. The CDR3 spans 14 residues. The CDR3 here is CASSPDRATYEQYF. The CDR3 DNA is TGTGCCAGCAGTCCCGACAGGGCAACCTACGAGCAGTACTTC. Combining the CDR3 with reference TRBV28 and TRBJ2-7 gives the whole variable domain DVKVTQSSRYLVKRTGEKVFLECVQDMDHENMFWYRQDPGLGLRLIYFSYDVKMKEKGDIPEGYSVSREKKERFSLILESASTNQTSMYLCASSPDRATYEQYFGPGTRLTVT.